This T cell receptor (beta chain) came from a study of beta chain features in type 1 diabetes. On the study more broadly: Taken together, all samples contributed around 100 million examined sorted cells.

There are a few counts of this clone. Its matching antigen is unknown. Using CD45RO/CCR7/CD25/CD127/CD95/CD27, CD4+ naive, central memory, regulatory and stem cell-like memory cells were sorted. CDR3 length: 17 residues. Germline CDR1 SEHNR, CDR2 FQNEAQ (reference sequence). The V end was cut by 1 base, the J end by 0 bases, with 13 bases between. Findings and limits, study-wide: Shortening that was moderate but significant affected the TCRB CDR3s of Type 1 diabetes patients in all four CD4+ subsets.

Sequenced material consisted of expressed TCRB transcripts (all of the isolated RNA was reverse transcribed). The protocol was immunoSEQ multiplex PCR, while the TCRdb copy is restricted to in-frame clones and leaves out a portion. The sample comprises about 930,000 clones, 15% to 20% of which are singletons, and 0.02% to 0.03% rests with the top ten. Input material: naive CD4+ T cells from blood. The clonotype comes from a woman aged 18-29 years in good health. The rearrangement uses TRBV7-9 and TRBJ2-1; D not resolved. CDR3 DNA sequence: TGTGCCAGCAGCTTAGGGTCAGCGTTAAGCTCCTACAATGAGCAGTTCTTC. Translated, it gives CASSLGSALSSYNEQFF.